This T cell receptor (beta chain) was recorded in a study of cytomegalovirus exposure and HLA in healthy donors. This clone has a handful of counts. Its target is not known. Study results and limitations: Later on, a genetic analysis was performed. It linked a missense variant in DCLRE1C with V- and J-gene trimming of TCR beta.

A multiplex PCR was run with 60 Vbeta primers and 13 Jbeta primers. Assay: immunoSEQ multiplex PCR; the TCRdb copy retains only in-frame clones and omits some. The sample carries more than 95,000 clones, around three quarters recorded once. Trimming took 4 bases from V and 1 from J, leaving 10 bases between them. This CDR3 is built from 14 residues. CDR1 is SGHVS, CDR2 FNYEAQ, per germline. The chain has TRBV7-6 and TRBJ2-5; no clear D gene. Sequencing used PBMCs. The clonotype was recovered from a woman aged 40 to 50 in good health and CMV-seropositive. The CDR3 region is CASSSPTLQETQYF. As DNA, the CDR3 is TGTGCCAGCAGCTCGCCGACTCTCCAAGAGACCCAGTACTTC.